A single sample gave rise to the 29 T cell receptor beta chains below, sequenced in a study of T cells after yellow fever vaccination. TCRdb itself ran the 5' RACE reads through MiXCR, one entry per CDR3 protein. This sample has about 340,000 distinct CDR3 sequences, with 9.5% to 15% found just once. Specimen: CD4+ T cells sorted from PBMCs, collected 15 days after the yellow fever booster vaccination. The source of these receptors is a man aged 18 to 30 who received the YFV17D yellow fever vaccine.

The chain uses TRBV12-3 or TRBV12-4 and TRBJ2-3; TRBD2 aligns across 9 bases. The CDR3 consists of 14 residues. J was trimmed by 4 bases and V by 6 bases; bases with no gene match: 5. The CDR3 loop reads CASSLSGGSDTQYF. CDR3 DNA: TGTGCCAGCAGCCTTAGCGGGGGATCAGATACGCAGTATTTT.

The chain combines TRBV12-5 with TRBJ1-2; the match to TRBD1 covers 8 bases. With V trimmed by 1 base and J by 7 bases, 11 bases remained unmatched. The CDR3 consists of 16 residues. The germline V gene encodes CDR1 LGHNT and CDR2 FRNRAP. The CDR3 spells CASGLEWGRGLRGYTF. The CDR3, as DNA: TGTGCTAGTGGTTTGGAATGGGGCAGGGGGCTACGTGGCTACACCTTC.

J is TRBJ2-7 and V is TRBV7-2; D gene uncertain. Trimming shortened V by 5 bases and J by 7 bases, and 9 bases separated the two germline ends. Germline CDR1 SGHTA, CDR2 FQGNSA. The CDR3 totals 11 residues. CDR3 amino acids: CASSPGREQYV. Here the CDR3 DNA reads TGTGCCAGCAGCCCCGGGCGGGAGCAGTACGTC.

This clonotype turned up a few times. The rearrangement links TRBV9 to TRBJ2-3; 9 bases are a match to TRBD2. Germline V gene sequence: CDR1 SGDLS, CDR2 YYNGEE. The CDR3 consists of 15 residues. Losses at the gene ends were 0 bases for V and 6 bases for J; bases not matched to a gene: 5. CDR3 region: CASSVAPTSGDTQYF. The CDR3 bases are TGTGCCAGCAGCGTAGCCCCAACTAGCGGGGATACGCAGTATTTT.

This clonotype turned up a few times. CDR3 region: CASSGGGAPSEQFF. The CDR3 DNA sequence: TGTGCCAGCAGTGGAGGGGGGGCGCCGAGTGAGCAGTTCTTC. The chain joins TRBV6-4 to TRBJ2-1; tentative D call: TRBD2 (7 bases). Per the germline V gene, CDR1 is MRHNA and CDR2 is SNTAGT. With 4 bases removed from V and 9 bases from J, the gap between germline ends came to 16 bases. The CDR3 loop spans 14 amino acids.

This clonotype was observed at least ten times. The chain carries TRBV4-1 and TRBJ1-4, with no clear D. The germline V and J ends were trimmed by 0 bases and 2 bases, with 7 bases remaining between them. The CDR3 runs 15 residues. Germline CDR1 MGHRA, CDR2 YSYEKL. CDR3 in amino acids: CASSQDWQTNEKLFF. In DNA, the CDR3 is TGCGCCAGCAGCCAAGACTGGCAGACTAATGAAAAACTGTTTTTT.

This clonotype was recorded a few times. The genes are TRBV30 and TRBJ2-7; D ambiguous. This CDR3 has 14 amino acids. Germline CDR1 reads GTSNPN; CDR2 reads SVGIG (reference sequence). Trimming pared 3 bases from V and 0 bases from J, leaving 12 bases between. The CDR3 DNA reads TGTGCCTGGAGAAGGGCCCCGAGCTCCTACGAGCAGTACTTC. This translates into CAWRRAPSSYEQYF.

This clonotype was seen a few times. The chain recombines TRBV11-3 with TRBJ2-7, with 7 bases that match TRBD2. J was trimmed by 2 bases and V by 5 bases; bases with no gene match: 12. Germline V CDR1 and CDR2: SGHNT, YENEEA. The CDR3 runs to 16 residues. CDR3 nucleotides: TGTGCCAGCAGCCCCCGGCGGGGGAACTCTCCCTACGAGCAGTACGTC. Protein: CASSPRRGNSPYEQYV.

This clonotype was detected only a few times. The rearrangement uses TRBV6-6 and TRBJ1-6; D is possibly TRBD1 (5 bases). Germline CDR1 reads MNHNY; CDR2 reads SVGAGI (reference sequence). The CDR3 sequence is 15 residues long. V lost 2 bases and J 10 bases, leaving 15 bases between the germline ends. The CDR3 nucleotides read TGTGCCAGCAGTTACAGGCAGGGTCCTCAATCACCCCTCCACTTT. This gives the protein CASSYRQGPQSPLHF.

This clonotype was seen many times. The gene calls are TRBV24-1 and TRBJ2-3; 8 bases agree with TRBD2. Trimming took 4 bases from V and 4 from J; bases not matched to a gene: 3. The length of the CDR3 is 14 residues. Germline V gene data show CDR1 as KGHDR and CDR2 as SFDVKD. The CDR3 DNA reads TGTGCCACCAGTGACGGGGGGGCATCAGATACGCAGTATTTT. This encodes CATSDGGASDTQYF.

This clonotype was seen only a few times. V is TRBV3-1 and J is TRBJ2-7; no definite D call. In germline, CDR1 is LGHDT, CDR2 YNNKEL (reference sequence). The CDR3 extends over 12 amino acids. V was trimmed by 3 bases and J by 5 bases, leaving 8 bases between them. As DNA, the CDR3 is TGTGCCAGCAGCCAGCAGGATAACGAGCAGTACGTC. It encodes CASSQQDNEQYV.

A remark on this clonotype: The germline gene is not matched at one end of the junction; a read error may be the cause. The chain combines TRBV7-9 with TRBJ1-1; tentatively, D is TRBD1 (5 bases). Looked up from germline, CDR1 is SEHNR and CDR2 is FQNEAQ (reference sequence). The CDR3 has 16 amino acids. The CDR3 DNA sequence: TGTGCCAGCAGCTTAGCCTTACAAGGGGTGAAGACTGAAGCTTTCTTT. As protein: CASSLALQGVKTEAFF.

This clonotype appeared many times. V is TRBV10-3 and J is TRBJ2-5, with D tentatively TRBD2 (5 bases). CDR3 length equals 12 residues. V shed 5 bases and J shed 4 bases, with 8 bases lying between them. Germline CDR1 reads ENHRY; CDR2 reads SYGVKD. CDR3 nucleotides: TGTGCCATCAGTTCGGGGAGAGAGACCCAGTACTTC. Translated: CAISSGRETQYF.

Only a few counts were recorded for this clonotype. The V gene is TRBV29-1, the J gene TRBJ1-5, with no clear D. V lost 0 bases and J lost 6, with 9 bases in between. Germline CDR1 is SQVTM and CDR2 is ANQGSEA. The CDR3 is 13 amino acids. CDR3 DNA: TGCAGCGTTGAAGAACCGCGGGGTCAGCCCCAGCATTTT. It specifies CSVEEPRGQPQHF.

The CDR3 reads CASRYPMGQGDTYGYTF. Here the CDR3 DNA reads TGTGCCAGCAGATATCCAATGGGACAGGGAGACACCTATGGCTACACCTTC. The chain joins TRBV6-6 to TRBJ1-2, with 9 bases aligning to TRBD1. Germline CDR1 reads MNHNY; CDR2 reads SVGAGI (reference sequence). The CDR3 runs to 17 residues. V dropped 6 bases and J dropped 4; count of bases not matched to a gene: 15.

This clonotype came up a few times. V and J are TRBV4-3 and TRBJ1-1, with 9 bases fitting TRBD1. CDR1 and CDR2 (germline): LGHNA, YSLEER. The CDR3 is 15 amino acids. V lost 3 bases to trimming and J lost 4 bases; unmatched junction nucleotides: 6. CDR3 loop: CASSQPGQGFTEAFF. The CDR3 DNA is TGCGCCAGCAGCCAGCCGGGACAGGGTTTCACTGAAGCTTTCTTT.

The gene calls are TRBV20-1 and TRBJ2-1; 12 nucleotides match TRBD2. This CDR3 is built from 18 residues. Germline V lookup: CDR1 DFQATT, CDR2 SNEGSKA (reference sequence). Trimming at V came to 5 bases and at J to 0 bases, leaving 11 bases not matched to a gene. In nucleotides, the CDR3 is TGCAGTGCTTTAGGACTAGCGGGGCCCCGGAGCTCCTACAATGAGCAGTTCTTC. This encodes CSALGLAGPRSSYNEQFF.

This clonotype has just a few counts. The V and J genes are TRBV7-9 and TRBJ2-3, with 10 bases lining up with TRBD2. The V gene end was trimmed by 5 bases and the J gene end by 1 base; junction bases not matched to a gene: 6. This CDR3 is 16 amino acids long. Germline values: CDR1 SEHNR, CDR2 FQNEAQ (reference sequence). CDR3 coding DNA: TGTGCCAGCAGCGAGCGGGGGGGCCATCGCACAGATACGCAGTATTTT. As protein: CASSERGGHRTDTQYF. Using reference TRBV7-9 and TRBJ2-3 for the parts outside the CDR3, the full variable domain is DTGVSQNPRHKITKRGQNVTFRCDPISEHNRLYWYRQTLGQGPEFLTYFQNEAQLEKSRLLSDRFSAERPKGSFSTLEIQRTEQGDSAMYLCASSERGGHRTDTQYFGPGTRLTVL.

This clonotype was recorded a few times. The chain links TRBV7-9 to TRBJ1-3, with D tentatively TRBD1 (6 bases). CDR1 is SEHNR, CDR2 FQNEAQ, per germline (reference sequence). Trimming took 6 bases from V and 2 from J, leaving 14 bases between them. This CDR3 is 15 amino acids long. In DNA, the CDR3 is TGTGCCAGCAGGCGGCCCGGGGGCCCTGGAAACACCATATATTTT. Translation gives CASRRPGGPGNTIYF.

The rearrangement joins TRBV7-3 to TRBJ2-2; 9 positions match TRBD1. The CDR3 consists of 15 residues. Germline trimming cut 5 bases from V and 6 bases from J; bases unmatched to any gene: 7. The germline gives CDR1 SGHTA, CDR2 FQGTGA. The CDR3 sequence is CASSRSGTGPGELFF. The CDR3 nucleotides read TGTGCCAGCAGCCGATCCGGGACAGGGCCCGGGGAGCTGTTTTTT.

This clonotype came up many times. The rearrangement links TRBV12-3 or TRBV12-4 to TRBJ2-3, with D hard to call. The CDR3 covers 13 residues. The germline V and J ends were trimmed by 6 bases and 1 base, with 8 bases remaining between them. In DNA, the CDR3 is TGTGCCAGCAGGGGCCAAGGCACAGATACGCAGTATTTT. Encoded protein: CASRGQGTDTQYF.

This clonotype came up many times. The V call is TRBV6-6, the J call TRBJ1-1, with D possibly matching TRBD1 (5 bases). Looked up from germline, CDR1 is MNHNY and CDR2 is SVGAGI (reference sequence). The V end lost 5 bases, the J end lost 6 bases, and 22 bases lay between the germline ends. This CDR3 is built from 16 residues. CDR3: CASSRETAKNGAEAFF. CDR3 in DNA: TGTGCCAGCAGTCGGGAGACAGCGAAGAATGGGGCTGAAGCTTTCTTT.

This clonotype was seen a few times. The chain recombines TRBV20-1 with TRBJ2-3; 8 bases align to TRBD2. The CDR3 runs to 14 residues. Germline CDR1 reads DFQATT; CDR2 reads SNEGSKA (reference sequence). The junction had 4 bases not matched to a gene; V was cut back by 3 bases and J by 2 bases. In nucleotides, the CDR3 is TGCAGTGCTAGCGGGGGGGCCCCCACAGATACGCAGTATTTT. Its translation is CSASGGAPTDTQYF.

This sequence joins TRBV30 and TRBJ1-1; 8 nucleotides line up with TRBD1. The CDR3 has 12 residues. V gave up 4 bases and J gave up 5 bases; unmatched junction bases: 3. CDR1 is GTSNPN and CDR2 is SVGIG in the germline V gene (reference sequence). CDR3 protein: CAWTGGRTEAFF. The CDR3 coding sequence is TGTGCCTGGACAGGGGGCCGGACTGAAGCTTTCTTT.

The chain couples TRBV5-1 to TRBJ2-3; D might be TRBD1 (6 bases). This CDR3 region has 14 residues. Germline-derived CDR1 and CDR2 are SGHRS and YFSETQ. Trimming took 3 bases from V and 3 from J, leaving 11 bases between them. CDR3 amino acids: CASSWQTGTDTQYF. Written as DNA, the CDR3 is TGCGCCAGCAGCTGGCAGACAGGTACAGATACGCAGTATTTT.

V usage is TRBV9 and J usage is TRBJ2-1; 10 bases fit TRBD1. Germline V lookup: CDR1 SGDLS, CDR2 YYNGEE. V shed 1 base, J shed 9 bases, and the junction held 10 bases outside the gene matches. The length of the CDR3 is 16 residues. CDR3 sequence reads: CASSVTTAGDRGEQFF. The DNA for the CDR3 is TGTGCCAGCAGCGTAACGACTGCCGGGGACAGGGGTGAGCAGTTCTTC.

The V and J genes are TRBV7-2 and TRBJ2-7, with D hard to call. CDR3 length: 12 residues. Germline lookup yields CDR1 SGHTA and CDR2 FQGNSA. Trimming shortened V by 2 bases and J by 10 bases, and 12 bases separated the two germline ends. CDR3 in amino acids: CASSLLGLEQYV. CDR3 DNA: TGTGCCAGCAGCTTATTAGGGTTGGAACAGTACGTC.

This clonotype has just a few counts. This chain joins TRBV29-1 and TRBJ1-5, with D hard to call. This CDR3 is 13 amino acids long. V was pared by 4 bases and J by 3 bases, with 10 bases between. The germline gives CDR1 SQVTM, CDR2 ANQGSEA. The CDR3 DNA is TGCAGCGTTGTTGAAAGTTCCAATCAGCCCCAGCATTTT. Translated: CSVVESSNQPQHF.

This chain uses TRBV4-3 with TRBJ1-1; weak D call: TRBD1 (5 bases). This CDR3 has 14 residues. Germline-derived CDR1 and CDR2 are LGHNA and YSLEER. V was cut by 3 bases and J by 6 bases, with 14 bases left in between. The CDR3 protein is CASSQGVGFAEAFF. The CDR3, as DNA: TGCGCCAGCAGCCAGGGGGTAGGGTTCGCTGAAGCTTTCTTT.